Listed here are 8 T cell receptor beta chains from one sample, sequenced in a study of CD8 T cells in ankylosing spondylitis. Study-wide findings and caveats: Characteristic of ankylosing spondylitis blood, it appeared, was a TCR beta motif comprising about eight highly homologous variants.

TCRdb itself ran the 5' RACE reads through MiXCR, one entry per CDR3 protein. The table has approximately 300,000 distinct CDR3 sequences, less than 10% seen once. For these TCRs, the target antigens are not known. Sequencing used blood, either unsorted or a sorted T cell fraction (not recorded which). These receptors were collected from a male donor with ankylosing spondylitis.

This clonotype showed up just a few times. The CDR3 is CASSIWEGAGQPQHF. In nucleotides, the CDR3 is TGTGCCAGCAGCATATGGGAAGGGGCAGGTCAGCCCCAGCATTTT. The chain couples TRBV28 to TRBJ1-5; maybe TRBD1 (5 bases). The CDR3 is made up of 15 amino acids. V dropped 6 bases and J dropped 6 bases, with 18 bases sitting between them. In germline, CDR1 is MDHEN, CDR2 SYDVKM.

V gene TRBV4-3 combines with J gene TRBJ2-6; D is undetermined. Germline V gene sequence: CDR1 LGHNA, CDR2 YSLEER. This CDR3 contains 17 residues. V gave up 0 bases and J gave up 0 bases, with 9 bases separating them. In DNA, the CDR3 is TGCGCCAGCAGCCAAGAGCTCGCGTACTCTGGGGCCAACGTCCTGACTTTC. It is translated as CASSQELAYSGANVLTF.

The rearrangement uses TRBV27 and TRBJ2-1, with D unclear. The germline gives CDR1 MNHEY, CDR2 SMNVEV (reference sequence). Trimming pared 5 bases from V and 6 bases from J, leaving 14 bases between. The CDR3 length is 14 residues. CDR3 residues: CASSAARTTNEQFF. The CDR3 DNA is TGTGCCAGCAGTGCCGCCAGAACTACCAATGAGCAGTTCTTC.

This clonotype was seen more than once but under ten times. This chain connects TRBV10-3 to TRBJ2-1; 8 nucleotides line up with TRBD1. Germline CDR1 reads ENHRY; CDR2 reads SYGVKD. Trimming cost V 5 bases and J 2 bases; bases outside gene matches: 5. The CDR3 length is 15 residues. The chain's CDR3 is CAISSPGQAYNEQFF. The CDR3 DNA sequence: TGTGCCATCAGTTCCCCGGGACAGGCCTACAATGAGCAGTTCTTC.

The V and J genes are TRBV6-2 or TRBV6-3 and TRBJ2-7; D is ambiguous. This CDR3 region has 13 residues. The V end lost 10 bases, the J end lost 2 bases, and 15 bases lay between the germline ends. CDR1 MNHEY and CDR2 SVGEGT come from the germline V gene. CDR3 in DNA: TGTGCCACCGGTAAACAGCCGCCCTACGAGCAGTACTTC. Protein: CATGKQPPYEQYF.

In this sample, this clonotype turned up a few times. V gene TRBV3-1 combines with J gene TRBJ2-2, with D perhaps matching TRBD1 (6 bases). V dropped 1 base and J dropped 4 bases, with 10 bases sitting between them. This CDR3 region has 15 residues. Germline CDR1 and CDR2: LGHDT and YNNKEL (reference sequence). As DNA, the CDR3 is TGTGCCAGCAGCCAAGCCAACAGGGCCACCGGGGAGCTGTTTTTT. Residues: CASSQANRATGELFF.

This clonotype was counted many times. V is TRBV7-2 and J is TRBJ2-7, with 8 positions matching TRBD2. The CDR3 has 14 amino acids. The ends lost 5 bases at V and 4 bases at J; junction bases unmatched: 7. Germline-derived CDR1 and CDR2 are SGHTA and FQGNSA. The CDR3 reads CASSPGRAMYEQYF. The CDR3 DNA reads TGTGCCAGCAGCCCCGGGAGGGCGATGTACGAGCAGTACTTC.

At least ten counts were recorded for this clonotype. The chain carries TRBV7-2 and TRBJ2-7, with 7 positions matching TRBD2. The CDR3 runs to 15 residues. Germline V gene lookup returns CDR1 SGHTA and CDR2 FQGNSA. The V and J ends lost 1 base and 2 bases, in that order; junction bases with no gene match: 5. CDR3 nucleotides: TGTGCCAGCAGCTTAGGCCTAGCGGAGGCCTACGAGCAGTACTTC. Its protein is CASSLGLAEAYEQYF.